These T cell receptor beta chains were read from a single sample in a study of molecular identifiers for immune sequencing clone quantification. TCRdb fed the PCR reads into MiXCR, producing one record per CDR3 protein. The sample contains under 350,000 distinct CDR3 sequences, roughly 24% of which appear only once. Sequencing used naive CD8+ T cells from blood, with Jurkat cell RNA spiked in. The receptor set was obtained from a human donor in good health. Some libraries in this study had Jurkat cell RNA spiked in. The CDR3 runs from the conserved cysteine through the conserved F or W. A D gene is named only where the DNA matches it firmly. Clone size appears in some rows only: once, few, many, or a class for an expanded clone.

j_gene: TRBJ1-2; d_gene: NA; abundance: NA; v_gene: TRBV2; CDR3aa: CASLPGGSYGYTF; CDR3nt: TGTGCCAGCCTCCCCGGGGGGAGCTATGGCTACACCTTC
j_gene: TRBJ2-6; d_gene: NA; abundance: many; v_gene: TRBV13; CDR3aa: CASSSSGESGANVLTF; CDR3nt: TGTGCCAGCAGCTCCTCGGGGGAATCTGGGGCCAACGTCCTGACTTTC
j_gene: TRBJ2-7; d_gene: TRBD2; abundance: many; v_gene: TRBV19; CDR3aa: CASSIPGREQYF; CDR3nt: TGTGCCAGTAGTATCCCCGGGAGGGAGCAGTACTTC
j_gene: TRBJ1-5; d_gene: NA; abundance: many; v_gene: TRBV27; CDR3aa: CASSLGTGNQPQHF; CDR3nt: TGTGCCAGCAGTTTGGGAACAGGGAATCAGCCCCAGCATTTT
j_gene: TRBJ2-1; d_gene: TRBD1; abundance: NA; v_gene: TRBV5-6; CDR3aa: CASSSLGQGLNEQFF; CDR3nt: TGTGCCAGCAGCTCCCTAGGACAGGGCCTCAATGAGCAGTTCTTC
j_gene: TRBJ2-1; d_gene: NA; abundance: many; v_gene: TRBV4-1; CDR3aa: CASSQGHNEQFF; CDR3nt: TGCGCCAGCAGCCAAGGGCACAATGAGCAGTTCTTC
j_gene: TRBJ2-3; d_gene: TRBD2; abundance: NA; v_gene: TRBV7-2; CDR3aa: CASSLLRGGPPADTQYF; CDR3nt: TGTGCCAGCAGTCTGTTGCGGGGGGGCCCCCCCGCAGATACGCAGTATTTT
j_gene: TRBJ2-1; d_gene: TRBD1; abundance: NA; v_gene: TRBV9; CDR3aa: CASSVVGQGAGEQFF; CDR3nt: TGTGCCAGCAGCGTAGTGGGACAGGGGGCGGGTGAGCAGTTCTTC
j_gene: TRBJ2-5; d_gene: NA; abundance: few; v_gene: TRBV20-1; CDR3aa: CSAMEVRGMGKETQYF; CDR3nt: TGCAGTGCTATGGAAGTGAGGGGCATGGGGAAAGAGACCCAGTACTTC
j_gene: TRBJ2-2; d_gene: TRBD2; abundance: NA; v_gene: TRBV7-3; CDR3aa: CAILPRVAGYTGELCF; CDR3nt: TGTGCCATCCTTCCCCGGGTAGCGGGTTACACCGGGGAGCTGTGTTTT
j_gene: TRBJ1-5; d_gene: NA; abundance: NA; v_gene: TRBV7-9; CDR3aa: CASSADGDSNQPQHF; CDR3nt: TGTGCCAGCAGCGCCGACGGTGATAGCAATCAGCCCCAGCATTTT
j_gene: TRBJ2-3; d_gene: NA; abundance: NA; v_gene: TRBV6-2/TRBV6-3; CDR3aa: CASSQEEAAGGEDTQYF; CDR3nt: TGTGCCAGCAGTCAAGAGGAGGCCGCGGGCGGGGAAGATACGCAGTATTTT
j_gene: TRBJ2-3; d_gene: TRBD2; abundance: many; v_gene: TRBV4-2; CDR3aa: CASSQDRQLAGTSTDTQYF; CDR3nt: TGTGCCAGCAGCCAAGATCGTCAGCTAGCGGGGACTAGCACAGATACGCAGTATTTT
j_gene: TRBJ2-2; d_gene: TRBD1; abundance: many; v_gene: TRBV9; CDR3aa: CASSHRQGAFTGELFF; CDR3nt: TGTGCCAGCAGCCACCGACAGGGGGCGTTCACCGGGGAGCTGTTTTTT
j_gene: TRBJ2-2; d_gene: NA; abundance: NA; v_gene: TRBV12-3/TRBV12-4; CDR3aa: CASRRTYNTGELFF; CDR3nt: TGTGCCAGCAGAAGGACATATAACACCGGGGAGCTGTTTTTT
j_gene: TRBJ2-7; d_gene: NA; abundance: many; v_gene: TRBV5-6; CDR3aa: CASSLGRLLLYEQYF; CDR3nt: TGTGCCAGCAGCTTGGGTAGACTTCTCCTCTACGAGCAGTACTTC
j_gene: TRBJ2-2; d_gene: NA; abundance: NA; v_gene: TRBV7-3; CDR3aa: CASSFPGSGELFF; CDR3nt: TGTGCCAGCAGCTTTCCAGGGTCCGGGGAGCTGTTTTTT
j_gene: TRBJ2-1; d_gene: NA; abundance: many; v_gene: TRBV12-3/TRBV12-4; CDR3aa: CASSSTDEQFF; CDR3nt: TGTGCCAGCAGTTCCACGGATGAGCAGTTCTTC
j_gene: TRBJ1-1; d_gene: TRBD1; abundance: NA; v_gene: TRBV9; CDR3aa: CASSEGTGVGGLSF; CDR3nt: TGTGCCAGCAGCGAGGGGACAGGGGTAGGAGGACTTTCTTTT
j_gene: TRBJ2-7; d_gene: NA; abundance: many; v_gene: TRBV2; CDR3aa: CASSEGSRYEQYF; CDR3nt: TGTGCCAGCAGTGAAGGGTCCCGCTACGAGCAGTACTTC
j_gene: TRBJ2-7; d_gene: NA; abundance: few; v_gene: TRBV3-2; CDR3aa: CASSQDPFGQGDYEQYF; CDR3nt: TGTGCCAGCAGCCAAGATCCCTTCGGGCAGGGCGACTACGAGCAGTACTTC